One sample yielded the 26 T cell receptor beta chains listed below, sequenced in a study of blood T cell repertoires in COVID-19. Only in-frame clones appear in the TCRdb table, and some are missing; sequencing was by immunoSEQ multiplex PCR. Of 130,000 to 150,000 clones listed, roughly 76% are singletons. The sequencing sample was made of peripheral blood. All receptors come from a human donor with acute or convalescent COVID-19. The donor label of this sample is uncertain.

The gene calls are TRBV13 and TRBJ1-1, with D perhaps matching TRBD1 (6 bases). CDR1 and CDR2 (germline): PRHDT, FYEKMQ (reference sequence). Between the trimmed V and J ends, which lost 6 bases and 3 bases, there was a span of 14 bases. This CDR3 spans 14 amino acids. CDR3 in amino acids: CASSYDRRDTEAFF. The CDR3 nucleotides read TGTGCCAGCAGTTATGACAGGCGGGACACTGAAGCTTTCTTT.

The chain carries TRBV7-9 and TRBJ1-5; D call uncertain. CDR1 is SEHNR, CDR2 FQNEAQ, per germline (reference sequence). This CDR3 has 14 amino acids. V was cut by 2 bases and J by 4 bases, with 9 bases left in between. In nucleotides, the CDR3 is TGTGCCAGCAGCTTATCGGGTACTAATCAGCCCCAGCATTTT. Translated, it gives CASSLSGTNQPQHF.

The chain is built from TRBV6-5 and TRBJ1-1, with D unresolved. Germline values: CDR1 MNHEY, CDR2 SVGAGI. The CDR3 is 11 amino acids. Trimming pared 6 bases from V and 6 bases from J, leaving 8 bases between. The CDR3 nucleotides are TGTGCCAGCAGGGCCCGGGCTGAAGCTTTCTTT. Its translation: CASRARAEAFF.

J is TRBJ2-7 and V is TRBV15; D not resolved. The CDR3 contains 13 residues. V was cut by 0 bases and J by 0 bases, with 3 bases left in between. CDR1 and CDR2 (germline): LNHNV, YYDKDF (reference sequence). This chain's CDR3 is CATSRDLSYEQYF. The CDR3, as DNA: TGTGCCACCAGCAGAGACCTCTCCTACGAGCAGTACTTC. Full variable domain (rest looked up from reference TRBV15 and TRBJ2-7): DAMVIQNPRYQVTQFGKPVTLSCSQTLNHNVMYWYQQKSSQAPKLLFHYYDKDFNNEADTPDNFQSRRPNTSFCFLDIRSPGLGDTAMYLCATSRDLSYEQYFGPGTRLTVT.

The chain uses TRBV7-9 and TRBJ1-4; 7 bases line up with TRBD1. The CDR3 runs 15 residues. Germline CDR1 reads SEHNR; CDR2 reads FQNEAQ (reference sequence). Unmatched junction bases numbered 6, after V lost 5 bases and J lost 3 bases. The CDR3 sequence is CASSIRQGPNEKLFF. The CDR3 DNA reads TGTGCCAGCAGCATTCGACAGGGCCCTAATGAAAAACTGTTTTTT. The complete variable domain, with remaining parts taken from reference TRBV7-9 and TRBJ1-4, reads DTGVSQNPRHKITKRGQNVTFRCDPISEHNRLYWYRQTLGQGPEFLTYFQNEAQLEKSRLLSDRFSAERPKGSFSTLEIQRTEQGDSAMYLCASSIRQGPNEKLFFGSGTQLSVL.

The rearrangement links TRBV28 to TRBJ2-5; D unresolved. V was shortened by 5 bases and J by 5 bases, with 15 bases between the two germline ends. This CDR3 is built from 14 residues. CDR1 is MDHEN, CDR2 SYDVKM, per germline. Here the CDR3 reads CASSILLRVETQYF. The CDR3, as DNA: TGTGCCAGCAGTATCCTACTTCGAGTGGAGACCCAGTACTTC.

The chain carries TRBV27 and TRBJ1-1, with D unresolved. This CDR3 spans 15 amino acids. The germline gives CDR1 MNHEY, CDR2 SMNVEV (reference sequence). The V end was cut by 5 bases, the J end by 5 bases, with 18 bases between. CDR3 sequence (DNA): TGTGCCAGCAGTCCTGTAGGAGGGCCGAGGACTGAAGCTTTCTTT. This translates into CASSPVGGPRTEAFF.

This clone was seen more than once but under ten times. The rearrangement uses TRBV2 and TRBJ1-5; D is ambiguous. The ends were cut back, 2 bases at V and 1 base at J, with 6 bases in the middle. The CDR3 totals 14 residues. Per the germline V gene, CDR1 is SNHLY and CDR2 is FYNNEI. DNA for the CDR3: TGTGCCAGCAGTGAAACACAGAGCAATCAGCCCCAGCATTTT. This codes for CASSETQSNQPQHF.

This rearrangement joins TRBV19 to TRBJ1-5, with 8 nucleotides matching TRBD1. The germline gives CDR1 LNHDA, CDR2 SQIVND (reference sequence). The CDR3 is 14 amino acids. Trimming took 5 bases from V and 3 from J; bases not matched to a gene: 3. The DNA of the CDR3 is TGTGCCAGTAGTCGGGACAGGTCCAATCAGCCCCAGCATTTT. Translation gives CASSRDRSNQPQHF.

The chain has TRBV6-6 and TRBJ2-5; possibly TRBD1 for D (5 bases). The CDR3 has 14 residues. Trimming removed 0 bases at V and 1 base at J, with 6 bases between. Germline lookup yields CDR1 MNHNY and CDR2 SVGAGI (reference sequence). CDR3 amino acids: CASSYSQGQETQYF. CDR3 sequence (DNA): TGTGCCAGCAGTTACTCGCAGGGCCAAGAGACCCAGTACTTC.

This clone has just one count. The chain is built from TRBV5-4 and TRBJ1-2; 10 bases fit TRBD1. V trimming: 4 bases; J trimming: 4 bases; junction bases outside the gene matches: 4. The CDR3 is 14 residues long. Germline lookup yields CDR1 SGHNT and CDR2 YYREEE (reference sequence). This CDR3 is CASSIRTGGYGYTF. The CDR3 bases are TGTGCCAGCAGCATAAGGACAGGGGGCTATGGCTACACCTTC.

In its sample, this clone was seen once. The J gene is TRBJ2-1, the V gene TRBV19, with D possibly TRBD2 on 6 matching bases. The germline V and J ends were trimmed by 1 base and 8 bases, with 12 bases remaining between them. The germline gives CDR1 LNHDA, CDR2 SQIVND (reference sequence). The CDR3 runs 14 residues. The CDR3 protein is CASSIGPGGYEQFF. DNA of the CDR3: TGTGCCAGTAGTATAGGCCCCGGGGGATATGAGCAGTTCTTC.

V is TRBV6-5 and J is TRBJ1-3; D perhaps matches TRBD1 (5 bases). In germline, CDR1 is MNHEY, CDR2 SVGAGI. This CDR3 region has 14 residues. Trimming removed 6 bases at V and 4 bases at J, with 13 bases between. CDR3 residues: CASRDKGPGNTIYF. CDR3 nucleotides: TGTGCCAGCAGAGATAAGGGGCCAGGAAACACCATATATTTT.

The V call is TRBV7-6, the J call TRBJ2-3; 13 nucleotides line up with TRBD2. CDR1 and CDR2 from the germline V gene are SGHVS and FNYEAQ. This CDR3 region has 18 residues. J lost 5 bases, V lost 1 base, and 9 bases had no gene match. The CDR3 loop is CASSLGGTSGAVGDTQYF. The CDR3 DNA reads TGTGCCAGCAGCTTAGGAGGGACTAGCGGGGCGGTGGGAGATACGCAGTATTTT.

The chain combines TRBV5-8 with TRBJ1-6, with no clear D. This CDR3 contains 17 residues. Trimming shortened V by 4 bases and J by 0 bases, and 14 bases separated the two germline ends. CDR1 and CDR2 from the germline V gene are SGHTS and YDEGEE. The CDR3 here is CASSLGSHSSYNSPLHF. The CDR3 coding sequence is TGTGCCAGCAGCCTCGGGAGCCACAGCTCCTATAATTCACCCCTCCACTTT.

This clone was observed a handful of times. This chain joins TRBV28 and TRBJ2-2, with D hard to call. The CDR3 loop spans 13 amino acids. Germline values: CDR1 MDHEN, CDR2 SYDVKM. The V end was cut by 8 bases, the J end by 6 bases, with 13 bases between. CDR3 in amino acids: CASGVGTAGELFF. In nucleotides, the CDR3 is TGTGCCAGCGGAGTTGGTACGGCCGGGGAGCTGTTTTTT.

The CDR3 bases are TGCGCCAGCAGCGGGACCGGACTAGGGTATGGCTACACCTTC. It specifies CASSGTGLGYGYTF. The chain uses TRBV5-1 and TRBJ1-2; D might be TRBD1 (5 bases). The CDR3 spans 14 residues. The germline V gene encodes CDR1 SGHRS and CDR2 YFSETQ. Trimming left V 4 bases short and J 5 bases short, with 15 bases between.

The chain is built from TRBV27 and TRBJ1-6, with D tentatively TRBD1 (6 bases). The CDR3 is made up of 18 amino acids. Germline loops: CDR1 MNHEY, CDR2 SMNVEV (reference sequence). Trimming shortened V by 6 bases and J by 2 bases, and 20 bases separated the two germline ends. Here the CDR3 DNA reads TGTGCCAGCAGCACCGAGAGACAGGCCGCTGCCTATAATTCACCCCTCCACTTT. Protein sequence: CASSTERQAAAYNSPLHF.

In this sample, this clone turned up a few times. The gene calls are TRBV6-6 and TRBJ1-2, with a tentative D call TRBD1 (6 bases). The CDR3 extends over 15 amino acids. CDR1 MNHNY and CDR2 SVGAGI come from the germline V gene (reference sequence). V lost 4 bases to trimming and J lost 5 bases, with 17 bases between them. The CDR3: CASSSNVGGEYGYTF. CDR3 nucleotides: TGTGCCAGCAGTTCAAACGTTGGGGGCGAGTATGGCTACACCTTC.

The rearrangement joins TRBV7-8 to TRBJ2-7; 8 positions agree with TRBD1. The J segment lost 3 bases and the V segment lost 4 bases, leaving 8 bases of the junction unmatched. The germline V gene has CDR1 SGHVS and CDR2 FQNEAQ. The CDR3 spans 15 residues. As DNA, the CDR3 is TGTGCCAGCAGCTCCAGGGGGCCGAACAACTACGAGCAGTACTTC. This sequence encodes CASSSRGPNNYEQYF.

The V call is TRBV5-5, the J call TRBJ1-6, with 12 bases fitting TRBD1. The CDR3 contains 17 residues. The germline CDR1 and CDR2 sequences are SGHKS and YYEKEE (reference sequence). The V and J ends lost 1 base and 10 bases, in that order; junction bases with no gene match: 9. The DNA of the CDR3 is TGTGCCAGCAGCTTGTACGGGACAGGGGGCGCGGGCTCACCCCTCCACTTT. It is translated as CASSLYGTGGAGSPLHF.

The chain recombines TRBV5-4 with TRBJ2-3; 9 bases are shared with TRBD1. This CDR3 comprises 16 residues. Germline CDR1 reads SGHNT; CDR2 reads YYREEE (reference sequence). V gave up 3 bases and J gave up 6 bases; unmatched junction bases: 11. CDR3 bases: TGTGCCAGCAGCTCCTCTACAGGGGGCGTGCTGGATACGCAGTATTTT. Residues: CASSSSTGGVLDTQYF.

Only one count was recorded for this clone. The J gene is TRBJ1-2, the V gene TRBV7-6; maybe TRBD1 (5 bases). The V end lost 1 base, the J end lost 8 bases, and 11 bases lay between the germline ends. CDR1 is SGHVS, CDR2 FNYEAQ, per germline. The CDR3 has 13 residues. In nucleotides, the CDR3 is TGTGCCAGCAGCTTAGGGGGGAGGTACGGCTACACCTTC. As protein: CASSLGGRYGYTF.

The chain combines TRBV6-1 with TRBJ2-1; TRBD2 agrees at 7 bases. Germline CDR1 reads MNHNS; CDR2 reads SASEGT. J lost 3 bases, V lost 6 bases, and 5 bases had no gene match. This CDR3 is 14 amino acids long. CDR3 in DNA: TGTGCCAGCAGCTTGAAGCGGGACTACAATGAGCAGTTCTTC. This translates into CASSLKRDYNEQFF.

The CDR3: CASSESWDRVEAFF. The CDR3 bases are TGCGCCAGCAGTGAGTCGTGGGACAGGGTTGAAGCTTTCTTT. The chain has TRBV10-1 and TRBJ1-1; 9 bases line up with TRBD1. Germline CDR1 is WNHNN and CDR2 is SYGVQD (reference sequence). This CDR3 has 14 residues. With V trimmed by 0 bases and J by 7 bases, 3 bases remained unmatched.

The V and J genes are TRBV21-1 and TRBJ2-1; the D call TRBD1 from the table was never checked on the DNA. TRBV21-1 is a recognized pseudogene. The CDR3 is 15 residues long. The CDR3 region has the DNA TGTGCCAGCAGCAAAGGCCCGGGACAGGGTGTGAAGCAGTTCTTC. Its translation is CASSKGPGQGVKQFF.